A selection of T cell receptor beta chains follows, all from one sample in a study of T cell responses to AZD1222 COVID-19 vaccine. Some clones are missing from TCRdb's copy, which holds only in-frame ones; the method was immunoSEQ multiplex PCR. The sample has 180,000 or so clones; about 91% are singletons. The sequencing here drew on peripheral blood, taken on day 0 of AZD1222 vaccination. Receptor source: an adult in good health. CDR3s include the opening cysteine and the closing phenylalanine or tryptophan. A D gene is named only where the DNA matches it firmly. Clone size is not always given. Where it is, it says once, few, many or a class for expanded clones.

V: TRBV14
size: NA
length: 16
J: TRBJ2-1
D: NA
CDR3: CASSRLGEIGNNEQFF
DNA: TGTGCCAGCAGCCGTTTGGGGGAGATAGGCAACAATGAGCAGTTCTTC

V: TRBV15
size: NA
length: 13
J: TRBJ1-6
D: NA
CDR3: CATSRDLNSPLHF
DNA: TGTGCCACCAGCAGAGATCTTAATTCACCCCTCCACTTT

V: TRBV30
size: NA
length: 15
J: TRBJ1-5
D: NA
CDR3: CAWSVQPLGNQPQHF
DNA: TGTGCCTGGAGTGTACAACCCTTGGGCAATCAGCCCCAGCATTTT

V: TRBV2
size: NA
length: 15
J: TRBJ1-1
D: TRBD1
CDR3: CASSDTGQGYTEAFF
DNA: TGTGCCAGCAGTGACACGGGACAGGGGTACACTGAAGCTTTCTTT

V: TRBV6-1
size: NA
length: 15
J: TRBJ1-2
D: NA
CDR3: CASSDLSSTDYGYTF
DNA: TGTGCCAGCAGTGATCTGTCTTCTACTGACTATGGCTACACCTTC

V: TRBV7-6
size: NA
length: 15
J: TRBJ2-7
D: NA
CDR3: CASSLAPGSDYEQYF
DNA: TGTGCCAGCAGCTTAGCTCCGGGGTCGGACTACGAGCAGTACTTC

V: TRBV24-1
size: NA
length: 15
J: TRBJ2-5
D: NA
CDR3: CATSDLAGLQETQYF
DNA: TGTGCCACCAGTGATTTGGCCGGACTCCAAGAGACCCAGTACTTC

V: TRBV4-1
size: NA
length: 12
J: TRBJ2-2
D: NA
CDR3: CASLNPTGELFF
DNA: TGCGCCAGCTTGAATCCCACCGGGGAGCTGTTTTTT

V: TRBV2
size: NA
length: 14
J: TRBJ1-1
D: NA
CDR3: CASMLSGASTEAFF
DNA: TGTGCCAGCATGTTATCAGGGGCGAGCACTGAAGCTTTCTTT

V: TRBV24-1
size: once
length: 18
J: TRBJ1-1
D: TRBD1
CDR3: CATSESPRDRGGNTEAFF
DNA: TGTGCCACCAGTGAGTCCCCTCGGGACAGGGGAGGGAACACTGAAGCTTTCTTT

V: TRBV5-1
size: NA
length: 15
J: TRBJ2-7
D: TRBD1
CDR3: CASSTRDSLGYEQYF
DNA: TGCGCCAGCAGCACGAGGGACAGCTTAGGATACGAGCAGTACTTC

V: TRBV21-1
size: NA
length: 13
J: TRBJ1-1
D: NA
CDR3: CASSKVKGAEAFF
DNA: TGTGCCAGCAGCAAAGTTAAGGGTGCTGAAGCTTTCTTT

V: TRBV27
size: NA
length: 17
J: TRBJ2-2
D: TRBD1
CDR3: CASSWSGTGYETGELFF
DNA: TGTGCCAGCAGTTGGTCGGGGACAGGGTATGAGACCGGGGAGCTGTTTTTT

V: TRBV18
size: NA
length: 15
J: TRBJ1-4
D: NA
CDR3: CASSSTGNWDEKLFF
DNA: TGTGCCAGCTCAAGTACCGGGAACTGGGATGAAAAACTGTTTTTT

V: TRBV10-3
size: NA
length: 19
J: TRBJ2-1
D: TRBD2
CDR3: CAISFPLAGGTNSYNEQFF
DNA: TGTGCCATCAGTTTCCCCCTAGCGGGGGGCACAAATTCCTACAATGAGCAGTTCTTC

V: TRBV19
size: NA
length: 14
J: TRBJ2-1
D: TRBD1
CDR3: CASSIQGAYNEQFF
DNA: TGTGCCAGTAGTATACAGGGGGCCTACAATGAGCAGTTCTTC

V: TRBV4-1
size: once
length: 15
J: TRBJ1-2
D: TRBD1
CDR3: CASSQVRTGNYGYTF
DNA: TGCGCCAGCAGCCAAGTGAGGACAGGGAACTATGGCTACACCTTC

V: TRBV7-9
size: NA
length: 15
J: TRBJ1-3
D: NA
CDR3: CASSPPPRYGNTIYF
DNA: TGTGCCAGCAGCCCACCCCCGCGTTACGGAAACACCATATATTTT

V: TRBV4-1
size: NA
length: 16
J: TRBJ1-4
D: NA
CDR3: CASSQDLGGKDEKLFF
DNA: TGCGCCAGCAGCCAAGATCTTGGAGGAAAGGATGAAAAACTGTTTTTT

V: TRBV2
size: once
length: 15
J: TRBJ2-1
D: NA
CDR3: CASSEAAGNRNEQFF
DNA: TGTGCCAGCAGTGAAGCGGCAGGGAACAGAAATGAGCAGTTCTTC

V: TRBV2
size: few
length: 13
J: TRBJ2-2
D: NA
CDR3: CASSERTPGELFF
DNA: TGTGCCAGCAGTGAAAGGACACCCGGGGAGCTGTTTTTT

V: TRBV11-2
size: NA
length: 14
J: TRBJ2-7
D: TRBD1
CDR3: CASSSLRGQGPFSF
DNA: TGTGCCAGCAGCTCTCTTAGGGGACAGGGGCCCTTCTCCTTC

V: TRBV4-1
size: NA
length: 15
J: TRBJ1-5
D: TRBD1
CDR3: CASSHSGQGNQPQHF
DNA: TGCGCCAGCAGCCACTCAGGACAGGGCAATCAGCCCCAGCATTTT

V: TRBV7-3
size: NA
length: 14
J: TRBJ2-7
D: TRBD2
CDR3: CASSLAGGSYEQYF
DNA: TGTGCCAGCAGCCTAGCGGGGGGTTCCTACGAGCAGTACTTC

V: TRBV25-1
size: NA
length: 15
J: TRBJ1-4
D: NA
CDR3: CASSRARGLNEKLFF
DNA: TGTGCCAGCAGCCGGGCGCGAGGGCTTAATGAAAAACTGTTTTTT

V: TRBV18
size: NA
length: 16
J: TRBJ2-1
D: TRBD2
CDR3: CASSPRVAGLHNEQFF
DNA: TGTGCCAGCTCACCACGCGTAGCGGGGTTACACAATGAGCAGTTCTTC

V: TRBV4-1
size: NA
length: 16
J: TRBJ2-2
D: NA
CDR3: CASSPQIRPGPGELFF
DNA: TGCGCCAGCAGCCCCCAAATCCGGCCGGGGCCCGGGGAGCTGTTTTTT

V: TRBV10-3
size: NA
length: 15
J: TRBJ2-2
D: TRBD2
CDR3: CAISVNLAGAGELFF
DNA: TGTGCCATCAGTGTTAATCTCGCGGGGGCCGGGGAGCTGTTTTTT

V: TRBV4-1
size: NA
length: 15
J: TRBJ2-7
D: TRBD1
CDR3: CASSPGQGQVFEQYF
DNA: TGCGCCAGCAGCCCCGGCCAAGGACAGGTTTTCGAGCAGTACTTC